The T cell receptor beta chain described here comes from a study of T cells in Graves' hyperthyroidism and ophthalmopathy. Germline CDR1 is KGHSH and CDR2 is LQKENI. Trimming removed 5 bases at V and 11 bases at J, with 21 bases between. This CDR3 is 14 amino acids long. This clonotype was detected a few times. Amplification of TCR beta CDR3 regions was performed using RNA transcripts as template. First-round RT-PCR with HTBI primers amplified the TCR CDR3 region. TCRdb reanalysed the multiplex PCR reads using MiXCR and keeps one entry per CDR3 protein. The table lists 450,000 to 650,000 distinct CDR3 sequences, roughly a sixth of them singletons.

This TCR was recovered from a woman aged 18-29 years with Graves' ophthalmopathy. This sequence joins TRBV18 and TRBJ1-1, with D perhaps TRBD1 (6 bases). Source material: blood. CDR3 DNA sequence: TGTGCCAGCTCAGAAGACGGGGGCTCAATTTTGGCTTTCTTT. It yields the protein CASSEDGGSILAFF.